The rows below give T cell receptor beta chains drawn from one sample of a study of cytomegalovirus exposure and HLA in healthy donors. Data came from immunoSEQ multiplex PCR; TCRdb stores just in-frame clones and leaves some out. The profile shows 120,000 or so clones, over 70% of them singletons. The material sequenced was PBMCs. The source of these receptors is a woman in her fifties or sixties in good health and CMV-seronegative. The CDR3 runs from the conserved cysteine through the conserved F or W. The order of the fields is D gene, clone size, V gene, J gene, CDR3 length, CDR3 protein, CDR3 DNA. The D gene is left open where the match is weak. For some rows the clone size is stated as once, few or many, or as a class when expanded; others skip it.

d_gene: -; abundance: -; v_gene: TRBV25-1; j_gene: TRBJ2-3; len: 13; CDR3aa: CASSDRVVDTQYF; CDR3nt: TGTGCCAGCAGTGATCGGGTAGTAGATACGCAGTATTTT
d_gene: -; abundance: -; v_gene: TRBV19; j_gene: TRBJ2-7; len: 13; CDR3aa: CASSIGQGYEQYF; CDR3nt: TGTGCCAGTAGTATCGGGCAGGGGTACGAGCAGTACTTC
d_gene: TRBD2; abundance: -; v_gene: TRBV6-4; j_gene: TRBJ2-1; len: 14; CDR3aa: CASLRTSAYNEQFF; CDR3nt: TGTGCCAGCCTTCGGACTAGCGCTTACAATGAGCAGTTCTTC
d_gene: -; abundance: -; v_gene: TRBV5-6; j_gene: TRBJ1-4; len: 14; CDR3aa: CASSLVGNFEKLFF; CDR3nt: TGTGCCAGCAGCTTGGTGGGCAACTTTGAGAAACTGTTTTTT
d_gene: TRBD1; abundance: -; v_gene: TRBV18; j_gene: TRBJ2-5; len: 15; CDR3aa: CASSPDRGPEETQYF; CDR3nt: TGTGCCAGCTCACCCGACAGGGGGCCAGAAGAGACCCAGTACTTC
d_gene: -; abundance: -; v_gene: TRBV4-1; j_gene: TRBJ1-1; len: 12; CDR3aa: CASSPGNTEAFF; CDR3nt: TGCGCCAGCAGCCCAGGGAACACTGAAGCTTTCTTT
d_gene: TRBD2; abundance: -; v_gene: TRBV9; j_gene: TRBJ2-3; len: 15; CDR3aa: CASSERGVSTDTQYF; CDR3nt: TGTGCCAGCAGCGAGCGGGGCGTGAGCACAGATACGCAGTATTTT
d_gene: -; abundance: -; v_gene: TRBV4-3; j_gene: TRBJ1-5; len: 15; CDR3aa: CASSQDYAGNQPQHF; CDR3nt: TGCGCCAGCAGCCAAGATTATGCGGGAAATCAGCCCCAGCATTTT
d_gene: TRBD1; abundance: -; v_gene: TRBV7-9; j_gene: TRBJ2-7; len: 15; CDR3aa: CSSRPRDSPLREQYF; CDR3nt: TGTTCCAGCAGGCCCAGGGACAGCCCTCTGAGGGAGCAGTACTTC
d_gene: -; abundance: -; v_gene: TRBV7-9; j_gene: TRBJ2-3; len: 16; CDR3aa: CASSPWRAADSDTQYF; CDR3nt: TGTGCCAGCAGCCCCTGGCGGGCAGCCGACTCGGATACGCAGTATTTT
d_gene: -; abundance: once; v_gene: TRBV6-6; j_gene: TRBJ1-6; len: 16; CDR3aa: CASSYPPGRDNSPLHF; CDR3nt: TGTGCCAGCAGCTACCCTCCGGGCAGGGATAATTCACCCCTCCACTTT
d_gene: -; abundance: -; v_gene: TRBV9; j_gene: TRBJ1-6; len: 16; CDR3aa: CASSVPPAAKDSPLHF; CDR3nt: TGTGCCAGCAGCGTACCCCCCGCGGCAAAAGATTCACCCCTCCACTTT
d_gene: -; abundance: -; v_gene: TRBV6-5; j_gene: TRBJ1-2; len: 10; CDR3aa: CASSQGGYTF; CDR3nt: TGTGCCAGCAGTCAGGGGGGCTACACCTTC
d_gene: TRBD2; abundance: -; v_gene: TRBV12-5; j_gene: TRBJ2-1; len: 14; CDR3aa: CASAHPGLANEQFF; CDR3nt: TGTGCTAGTGCCCACCCCGGACTAGCGAATGAGCAGTTCTTC
d_gene: -; abundance: -; v_gene: TRBV7-9; j_gene: TRBJ2-5; len: 15; CDR3aa: CSSSQQGQVGETQYF; CDR3nt: TGTTCCAGCAGCCAACAGGGCCAAGTAGGAGAGACCCAGTACTTC